Presented here are 14 T cell receptor beta chains from one specimen sequenced in a study of cytomegalovirus exposure and HLA in healthy donors (dated by TCRdb to 2016 to 2017). The receptor library was made with the immunoSEQ multiplex PCR assay. A mixture of 60 forward primers for TCR Vbeta segments and 13 reverse primers for TCR Jbeta segments was used in the multiplex PCR. TCRdb took over this immuneACCESS table, retaining in-frame rearrangements with V and J assigned. Such tables are incomplete; in checked studies, under half of the missing clones stem from an unresolved V gene, and the remainder is unexplained. The sample includes under 200,000 clones, with about 70% observed a single time. The ten largest clones represent 1.8% of the sample. Sequencing was performed on PBMCs. All receptors come from a woman aged 25 to 39 in good health and CMV-seronegative.

This clone was seen a handful of times. Relative to the germline gene, one junction end is altered; a read error may explain this. V is TRBV7-2 and J is TRBJ1-2; 7 bases fit TRBD1. The CDR3 consists of 14 residues. Germline V gives CDR1 SGHTA, CDR2 FQGNSA. This CDR3 is CASSSFRDSRPALF. The CDR3 nucleotides are TGTGCCAGCAGCTCCTTCCGGGACAGCAGGCCTGCCTTATTC.

This clone turned up a few times. This chain connects TRBV5-4 to TRBJ2-5; no definite D call. The ends were cut back, 0 bases at V and 5 bases at J, with 8 bases in the middle. Germline values: CDR1 SGHNT, CDR2 YYREEE (reference sequence). This CDR3 comprises 13 residues. CDR3 sequence: CASSLANGETQYF. CDR3 in DNA: TGTGCCAGCAGCTTGGCCAACGGGGAGACCCAGTACTTC.

This clone was seen just once. The genes are TRBV25-1 and TRBJ2-1; TRBD2 aligns across 10 bases. The CDR3 runs 14 residues. With V trimmed by 4 bases and J by 6 bases, 3 bases remained unmatched. The germline V gene has CDR1 MGHDK and CDR2 SYGVNS. Here the CDR3 DNA reads TGTGCCAGCAGTGCGGCTAGCGGGGGCAATGAGCAGTTCTTC. This gives the protein CASSAASGGNEQFF.

This clone has only one observation. The V gene is TRBV18, the J gene TRBJ1-4; D not resolved. The CDR3 is made up of 15 amino acids. V shed 1 base and J shed 5 bases, with 11 bases lying between them. Germline V lookup: CDR1 KGHSH, CDR2 LQKENI. The chain's CDR3 is CASSPHGEVNEKLFF. The CDR3 region has the DNA TGTGCCAGCTCACCACATGGGGAGGTCAATGAAAAACTGTTTTTT.

V gene TRBV6-1 combines with J gene TRBJ1-6; D may be TRBD1 (6 bases). CDR1 is MNHNS, CDR2 SASEGT, per germline. The CDR3 covers 13 residues. Trimming left V 8 bases short and J 7 bases short, with 12 bases between. The CDR3 bases are TGTGCCAGCTCCCAGGACAGAAATTCACCCCTCCACTTT. Residues: CASSQDRNSPLHF.

The chain is built from TRBV19 and TRBJ2-2; 9 bases line up with TRBD2. V was pared by 7 bases and J by 1 base, with 4 bases of the junction left unmatched. The CDR3 runs to 15 residues. Germline V CDR1 and CDR2: LNHDA, SQIVND (reference sequence). CDR3: CASKRTSENTGELFF. The DNA of the CDR3 is TGTGCCAGTAAGAGGACTAGCGAGAACACCGGGGAGCTGTTTTTT.

The chain is built from TRBV7-3 and TRBJ1-2, with TRBD1 matching over 7 bases. Germline CDR1 SGHTA, CDR2 FQGTGA. The J segment lost 6 bases and the V segment lost 5 bases, leaving 6 bases of the junction unmatched. The CDR3 has 13 residues. The CDR3 sequence is CASSRQGADGYTF. The DNA of the CDR3 is TGTGCCAGCAGCCGACAGGGCGCCGATGGCTACACCTTC.

This chain uses TRBV10-3 with TRBJ1-5, with D maybe TRBD1 (5 bases). Germline CDR1 reads ENHRY; CDR2 reads SYGVKD. There are 13 residues in the CDR3. Trimming shortened V by 4 bases and J by 3 bases, and 7 bases separated the two germline ends. The CDR3, as DNA: TGTGCCATCAGTGGGGGCCACAATCAGCCCCAGCATTTT. Encoded protein: CAISGGHNQPQHF.

The rearrangement links TRBV7-5 to TRBJ2-7; TRBD2 is the table's D call, not checked against the DNA. TRBV7-5 is classified as a pseudogene. The CDR3 is 20 amino acids. For the CDR3, the DNA is TGTGCCAGAACCGGATATATGGCGGGAGGCCATCGTCCTATCACCTACGAGCAGTACTTC. Translating gives CARTGYMAGGHRPITYEQYF.

The chain couples TRBV23-1 to TRBJ1-1, with a tentative D call TRBD1 (5 bases). TRBV23-1 carries the ORF label, with uncertain function. Deletions cut 9 bases from V and 1 base from J, with 21 bases between. There are 16 residues in the CDR3. The chain's CDR3 is CASSHRGGGKNTEAFF. The CDR3 nucleotides are TGCGCCAGTTCGCACCGCGGGGGAGGGAAGAACACTGAAGCTTTCTTT.

The chain links TRBV2 to TRBJ2-2, with 8 bases identical to TRBD1. Germline trimming cut 5 bases from V and 5 bases from J; bases unmatched to any gene: 7. Germline values: CDR1 SNHLY, CDR2 FYNNEI. The CDR3 covers 15 residues. The DNA for the CDR3 is TGTGCCAGCAGTAGATTAGGACAGGGAACCGGGGAGCTGTTTTTT. The encoded protein is CASSRLGQGTGELFF.

The chain is built from TRBV5-6 and TRBJ1-5; D gene ambiguous. Germline V CDR1 and CDR2: SGHDT, YYEEEE. This CDR3 region has 13 residues. Trimming took off 0 bases at V and 9 bases at J, with 10 bases between the two ends. CDR3 sequence (DNA): TGTGCCAGCAGCTTGGTTGGGCGTGGGCCCCAGCATTTT. It encodes CASSLVGRGPQHF.

This clone was seen only a few times. The V gene is TRBV27, the J gene TRBJ2-1; D gene ambiguous. V dropped 5 bases and J dropped 2 bases, with 7 bases sitting between them. CDR1 is MNHEY, CDR2 SMNVEV, per germline (reference sequence). This CDR3 has 13 residues. The CDR3 coding sequence is TGTGCCAGCAGTCCCAGGCCCTACAATGAGCAGTTCTTC. Protein sequence: CASSPRPYNEQFF.

The chain carries TRBV18 and TRBJ1-1; no firm D call. Germline assignment: CDR1 KGHSH and CDR2 LQKENI. The CDR3 is 13 residues long. Trimming took 0 bases from V and 4 from J, leaving 6 bases between them. DNA of the CDR3: TGTGCCAGCTCACCACCAGAGGTCACTGAAGCTTTCTTT. Translation gives CASSPPEVTEAFF.